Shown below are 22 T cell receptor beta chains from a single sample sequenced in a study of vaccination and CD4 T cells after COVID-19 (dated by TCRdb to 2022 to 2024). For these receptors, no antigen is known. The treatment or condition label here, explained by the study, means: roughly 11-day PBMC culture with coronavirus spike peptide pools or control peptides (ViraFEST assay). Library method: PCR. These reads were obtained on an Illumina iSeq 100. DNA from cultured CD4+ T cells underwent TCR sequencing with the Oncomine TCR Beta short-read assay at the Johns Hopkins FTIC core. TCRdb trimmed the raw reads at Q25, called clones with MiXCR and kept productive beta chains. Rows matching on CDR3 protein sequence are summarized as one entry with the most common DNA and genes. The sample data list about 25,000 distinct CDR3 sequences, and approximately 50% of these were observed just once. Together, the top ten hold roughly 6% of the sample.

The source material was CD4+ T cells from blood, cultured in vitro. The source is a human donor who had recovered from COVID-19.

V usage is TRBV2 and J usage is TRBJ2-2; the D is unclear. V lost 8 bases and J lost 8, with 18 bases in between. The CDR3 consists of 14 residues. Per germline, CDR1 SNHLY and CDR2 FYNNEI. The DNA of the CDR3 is TGTGCCAGCTCCCCCGGACGGATTTCAGGGGAGCTGTTTTTT. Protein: CASSPGRISGELFF.

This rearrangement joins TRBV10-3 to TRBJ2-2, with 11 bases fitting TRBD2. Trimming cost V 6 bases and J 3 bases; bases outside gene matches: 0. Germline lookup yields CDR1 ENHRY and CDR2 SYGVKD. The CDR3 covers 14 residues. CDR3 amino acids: CAIRGLADTGELFF. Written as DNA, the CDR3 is TGTGCCATCAGGGGACTAGCGGACACCGGGGAGCTGTTTTTT.

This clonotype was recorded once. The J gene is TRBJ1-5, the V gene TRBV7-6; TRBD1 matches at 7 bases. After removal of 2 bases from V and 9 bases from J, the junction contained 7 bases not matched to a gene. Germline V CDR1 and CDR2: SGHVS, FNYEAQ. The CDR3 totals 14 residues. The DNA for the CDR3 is TGTGCCAGCAGCTTAAACAAACAGGGGACGCCCCAGCATTTT. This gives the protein CASSLNKQGTPQHF.

CDR3 DNA: TGTGCCAGCAGTTACCAGACAGGGGGGAAAAACATTCAGTACTTC. Translating gives CASSYQTGGKNIQYF. V and J are TRBV3-1 and TRBJ2-4; 9 nucleotides match TRBD1. Germline loops: CDR1 LGHDT, CDR2 YNNKEL (reference sequence). V shed 6 bases, J shed 4 bases, and the junction held 7 bases outside the gene matches. The CDR3 loop spans 15 amino acids.

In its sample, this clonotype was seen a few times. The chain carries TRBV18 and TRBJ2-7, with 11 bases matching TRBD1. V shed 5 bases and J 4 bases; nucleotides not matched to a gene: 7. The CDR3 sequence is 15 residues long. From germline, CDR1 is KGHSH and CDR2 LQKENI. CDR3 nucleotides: TGTGCCAGCTCAACTAGGACAGGGGGCGGATACGAGCAGTACTTC. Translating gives CASSTRTGGGYEQYF.

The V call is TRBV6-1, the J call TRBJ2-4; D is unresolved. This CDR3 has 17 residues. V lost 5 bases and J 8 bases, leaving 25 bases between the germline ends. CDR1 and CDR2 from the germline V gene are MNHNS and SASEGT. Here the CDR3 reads CASSIRAKGLKMDIQYF. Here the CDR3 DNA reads TGTGCCAGCAGTATCCGGGCTAAGGGCCTAAAGATGGACATTCAGTACTTC.

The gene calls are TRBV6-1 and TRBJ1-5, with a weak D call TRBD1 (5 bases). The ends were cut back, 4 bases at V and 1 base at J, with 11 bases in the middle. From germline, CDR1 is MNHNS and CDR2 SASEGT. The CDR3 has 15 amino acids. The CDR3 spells CASSVLWDSNQPQHF. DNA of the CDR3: TGTGCCAGCAGTGTGCTTTGGGACAGCAATCAGCCCCAGCATTTT.

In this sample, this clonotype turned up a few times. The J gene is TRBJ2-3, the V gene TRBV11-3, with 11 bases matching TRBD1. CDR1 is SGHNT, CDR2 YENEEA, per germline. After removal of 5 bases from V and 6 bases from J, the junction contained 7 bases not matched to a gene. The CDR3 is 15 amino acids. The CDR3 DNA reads TGTGCCAGCAGCCGTGGACAGGGGGCGGTGGATACGCAGTATTTT. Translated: CASSRGQGAVDTQYF.

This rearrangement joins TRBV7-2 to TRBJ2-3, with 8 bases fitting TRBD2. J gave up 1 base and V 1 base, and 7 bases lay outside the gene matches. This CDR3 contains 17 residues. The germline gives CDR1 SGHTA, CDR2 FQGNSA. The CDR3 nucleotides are TGTGCCAGCAGCTTAGGCTTTGGGCGGGGGGGCACAGATACGCAGTATTTT. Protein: CASSLGFGRGGTDTQYF.

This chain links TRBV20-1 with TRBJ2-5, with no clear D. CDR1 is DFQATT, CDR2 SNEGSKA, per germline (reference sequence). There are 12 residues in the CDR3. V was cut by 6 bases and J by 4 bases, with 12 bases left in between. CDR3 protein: CSAPGPGETQYF. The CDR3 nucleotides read TGCAGTGCCCCCGGACCTGGAGAGACCCAGTACTTC.

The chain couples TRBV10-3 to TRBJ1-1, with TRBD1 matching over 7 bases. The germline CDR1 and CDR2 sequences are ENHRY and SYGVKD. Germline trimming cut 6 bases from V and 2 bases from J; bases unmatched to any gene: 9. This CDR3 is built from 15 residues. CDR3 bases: TGTGCCATCAGCTTTGATCGACAGGGAAACACTGAAGCTTTCTTT. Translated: CAISFDRQGNTEAFF.

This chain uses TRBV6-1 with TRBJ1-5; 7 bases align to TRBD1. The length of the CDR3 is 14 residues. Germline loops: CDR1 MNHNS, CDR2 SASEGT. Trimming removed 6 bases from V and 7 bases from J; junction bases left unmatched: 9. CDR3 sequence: CASRPRQGGQPQHF. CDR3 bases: TGTGCCAGCAGACCTAGACAGGGAGGCCAGCCCCAGCATTTT.

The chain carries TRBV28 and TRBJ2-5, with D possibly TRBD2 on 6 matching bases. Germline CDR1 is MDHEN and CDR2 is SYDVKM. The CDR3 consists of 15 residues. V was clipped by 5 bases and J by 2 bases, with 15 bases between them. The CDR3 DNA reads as TGTGCCAGCAGTCAGGACGGCGGGATACAAGAGACCCAGTACTTC. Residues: CASSQDGGIQETQYF.

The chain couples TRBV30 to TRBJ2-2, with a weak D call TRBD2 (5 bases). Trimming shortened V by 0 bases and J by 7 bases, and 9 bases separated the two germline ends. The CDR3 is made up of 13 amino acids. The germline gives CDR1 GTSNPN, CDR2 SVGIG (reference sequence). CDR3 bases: TGTGCCTGGAGTGTAGAGGGAGTCGGGGAGCTGTTTTTT. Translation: CAWSVEGVGELFF.

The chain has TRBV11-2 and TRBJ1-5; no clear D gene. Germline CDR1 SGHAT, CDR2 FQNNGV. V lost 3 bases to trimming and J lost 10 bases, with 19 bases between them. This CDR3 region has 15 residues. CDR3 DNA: TGTGCCAGCAGCTTGAATAGGGCTGAATCAAGTCCCCAGCATTTT. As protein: CASSLNRAESSPQHF.

The CDR3 DNA follows: TGTGCCAGCAGTTACTCGGGGGGAGGGATGAACACTGAAGCTTTCTTT. Amino acid sequence: CASSYSGGGMNTEAFF. The V and J genes are TRBV6-5 and TRBJ1-1; D is possibly TRBD1 (5 bases). The CDR3 length is 16 residues. Germline-derived CDR1 and CDR2 are MNHEY and SVGAGI. The V gene lost 0 bases and the J gene lost 0 bases, with 11 bases spanning the gap.

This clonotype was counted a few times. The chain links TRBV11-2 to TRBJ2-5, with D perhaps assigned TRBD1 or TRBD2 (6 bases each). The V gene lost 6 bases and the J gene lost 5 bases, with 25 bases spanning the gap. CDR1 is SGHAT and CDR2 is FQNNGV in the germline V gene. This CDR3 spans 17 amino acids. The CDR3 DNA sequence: TGTGCCAGCAGGAGGACCCGACTAGACAGGTCCCGGGAGACCCAGTACTTC. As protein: CASRRTRLDRSRETQYF.

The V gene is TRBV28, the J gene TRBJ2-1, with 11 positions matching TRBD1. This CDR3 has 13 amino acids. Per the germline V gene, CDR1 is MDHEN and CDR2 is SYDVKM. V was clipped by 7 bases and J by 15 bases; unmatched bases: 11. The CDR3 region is CASNGQGAIRGFF. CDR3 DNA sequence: TGTGCCAGCAACGGACAGGGGGCAATACGAGGGTTCTTC.

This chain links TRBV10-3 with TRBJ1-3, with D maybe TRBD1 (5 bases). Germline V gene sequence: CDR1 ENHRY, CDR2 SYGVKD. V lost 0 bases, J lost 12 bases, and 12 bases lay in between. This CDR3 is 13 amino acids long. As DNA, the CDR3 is TGTGCCATCAGTGAGTCGGAGGGGACTCGCATATATTTT. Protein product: CAISESEGTRIYF.

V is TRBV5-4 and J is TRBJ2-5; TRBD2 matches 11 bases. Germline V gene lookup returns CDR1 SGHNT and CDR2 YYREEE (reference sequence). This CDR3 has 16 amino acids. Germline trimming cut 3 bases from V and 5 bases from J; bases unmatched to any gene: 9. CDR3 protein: CASSWTLAGGLETQYF. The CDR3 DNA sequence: TGTGCCAGCAGCTGGACTCTAGCGGGAGGTCTGGAGACCCAGTACTTC.

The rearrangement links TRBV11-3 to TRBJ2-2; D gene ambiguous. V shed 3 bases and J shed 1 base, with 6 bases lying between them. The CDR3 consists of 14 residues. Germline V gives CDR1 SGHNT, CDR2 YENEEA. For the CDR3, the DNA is TGTGCCAGCAGCTTTGACTGGAACACCGGGGAGCTGTTTTTT. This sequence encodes CASSFDWNTGELFF.

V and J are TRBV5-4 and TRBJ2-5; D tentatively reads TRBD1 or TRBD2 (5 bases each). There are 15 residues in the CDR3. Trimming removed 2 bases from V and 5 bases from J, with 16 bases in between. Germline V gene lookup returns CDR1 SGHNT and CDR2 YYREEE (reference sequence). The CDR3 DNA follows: TGTGCCAGCAGCTTAAGCGCCGGGGCTAGTGAGACCCAGTACTTC. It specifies CASSLSAGASETQYF.